What follows are 5 T cell receptor beta chains derived from one specimen sequenced in a study of T cells after yellow fever vaccination. TCRdb reprocessed the 5' RACE reads via MiXCR and lists one record per CDR3 protein. The sample holds hundreds of thousands of distinct CDR3 sequences, around 3.6% seen once. Sequences were derived from PBMCs, sampled on the day of the yellow fever booster vaccination. The receptor source for this set is a man aged 18 to 30 who received the YFV17D yellow fever vaccine.

This chain uses TRBV5-1 with TRBJ2-5, with D possibly called TRBD1 or TRBD2 (6 bases each). There are 15 residues in the CDR3. Per the germline V gene, CDR1 is SGHRS and CDR2 is YFSETQ. V was trimmed by 4 bases and J by 4 bases, leaving 17 bases between them. The CDR3 sequence: CASSGTTGASETQYF. The CDR3 coding sequence is TGCGCCAGCAGCGGCACTACGGGGGCTTCAGAGACCCAGTACTTC.

This clonotype was observed a few times. This chain uses TRBV3-1 with TRBJ1-5; D is perhaps TRBD1 (5 bases). This CDR3 is built from 13 residues. V shed 0 bases and J shed 6 bases, with 6 bases lying between them. Germline V lookup: CDR1 LGHDT, CDR2 YNNKEL (reference sequence). In nucleotides, the CDR3 is TGTGCCAGCAGCCAAGACCAGGGTCAGCCCCAGCATTTT. It translates to CASSQDQGQPQHF. The variable domain in full, with the rest retrieved from reference TRBV3-1 and TRBJ1-5, is DTAVSQTPKYLVTQMGNDKSIKCEQNLGHDTMYWYKQDSKKFLKIMFSYNNKELIINETVPNRFSPKSPDKAHLNLHINSLELGDSAVYFCASSQDQGQPQHFGDGTRLSIL.

This clonotype was picked up a small number of times. The gene calls are TRBV29-1 and TRBJ1-2, with no clear D. V lost 4 bases and J lost 2, with 5 bases in between. Germline lookup yields CDR1 SQVTM and CDR2 ANQGSEA. This CDR3 has 11 residues. The CDR3 loop is CSVGVNYGYTF. The CDR3 nucleotides are TGCAGCGTTGGGGTGAACTATGGCTACACCTTC.

The chain combines TRBV27 with TRBJ1-2; no firm D call. Trimming cost V 0 bases and J 4 bases, with 9 bases left between them. CDR1 is MNHEY, CDR2 SMNVEV, per germline (reference sequence). CDR3 size: 14 residues. The CDR3 nucleotides are TGTGCCAGCAGTTTATCGGGGAAGAGCTATGGCTACACCTTC. This codes for CASSLSGKSYGYTF.

This clonotype appeared many times. This CDR3 reads CASRSTDRGLSPLHF. The CDR3 DNA reads TGTGCCAGCAGATCTACTGACAGGGGGCTTTCACCCCTCCACTTT. This chain joins TRBV6-6 and TRBJ1-6; 10 nucleotides agree with TRBD1. Germline CDR1 and CDR2: MNHNY and SVGAGI (reference sequence). The CDR3 is 15 residues long. With 6 bases clipped from V and 9 bases from J, the junction kept 8 bases outside the gene matches.